The 4 T cell receptor beta chains given below trace back to one sample, sequenced in a study of T-cell reconstitution after alpha-beta-depleted transplantation in children. A TCRbeta library incorporating unique molecular identifiers was prepared. MiXCR, run by TCRdb on the PCR reads, gives a single entry per CDR3 protein. The top ten hold roughly 13% of the sample, which has about 190,000 distinct CDR3 sequences, approximately 12% seen once. The sequences come from PBMCs, collected before TCRalphabeta/CD19-depleted stem cell transplant. All receptors derive from a boy between 2 and 15 years old with acute myeloid leukemia, due to receive a stem cell transplant.

This clonotype has ten or more counts. The chain combines TRBV12-3 or TRBV12-4 with TRBJ2-3; 9 nucleotides agree with TRBD2. The CDR3 is 15 residues long. Losses at the gene ends were 5 bases for V and 3 bases for J; bases not matched to a gene: 6. The CDR3, as DNA: TGTGCCAGCAGTCCCCTAGCGGGATCAACAGATACGCAGTATTTT. It yields the protein CASSPLAGSTDTQYF.

A few counts support this clonotype. J is TRBJ1-1 and V is TRBV6-1; D ambiguous. Germline CDR1 MNHNS, CDR2 SASEGT. The V gene lost 7 bases and the J gene lost 4 bases, with 19 bases spanning the gap. This CDR3 contains 15 residues. The CDR3 coding sequence is TGTGCCAGCAACAAGAACGGGGATTGGCGCACTGAAGCTTTCTTT. This translates into CASNKNGDWRTEAFF.

CDR3 protein: CASRNYRNTEAFF. The CDR3 coding sequence is TGTGCCAGCAGGAACTACAGGAACACTGAAGCTTTCTTT. The chain recombines TRBV7-2 with TRBJ1-1; D is ambiguous. V was cut by 6 bases and J by 1 base, with 9 bases left in between. CDR1 SGHTA and CDR2 FQGNSA come from the germline V gene. The CDR3 runs 13 residues.

This clonotype has at least ten counts. The rearrangement joins TRBV15 to TRBJ2-4, with unresolved D. V lost 1 base and J 8 bases, leaving 6 bases between the germline ends. Germline V gives CDR1 LNHNV, CDR2 YYDKDF (reference sequence). The CDR3 runs 12 residues. CDR3 coding DNA: TGTGCCACCAGCAGAGCCCAGGACATTCAGTACTTC. Translated: CATSRAQDIQYF. Full variable domain (outside the CDR3, taken from reference TRBV15 and TRBJ2-4): DAMVIQNPRYQVTQFGKPVTLSCSQTLNHNVMYWYQQKSSQAPKLLFHYYDKDFNNEADTPDNFQSRRPNTSFCFLDIRSPGLGDTAMYLCATSRAQDIQYFGAGTRLSVL.